These 14 T cell receptor beta chains originate from one sample sequenced in a study of CD8 T cells in ankylosing spondylitis (dated by TCRdb to about 2017). Library prep was done by 5' RACE. Data came from an Illumina HiSeq 2500. The public reads were reanalyzed by TCRdb: fastp trimming at Q25, MiXCR alignment, in-frame beta chains only. Rows are combined by CDR3 protein, so each entry shows the most common genes and DNA. The sample contains 150,000 to 200,000 distinct CDR3 sequences, 30% to 40% of them found a single time. 6% of the sample is held by the ten biggest clonotypes. The sequenced sample consisted of synovial fluid, either unsorted or a sorted T cell fraction (not recorded which). The source of these receptors is a male donor with ankylosing spondylitis.

J is TRBJ2-1 and V is TRBV14; D might be TRBD2 (6 bases). CDR1 SGHDN and CDR2 FVKESK come from the germline V gene. V was trimmed by 0 bases and J by 0 bases, leaving 9 bases between them. This CDR3 comprises 16 residues. CDR3 protein: CASSQDLGGSYNEQFF. In DNA form, the CDR3 reads TGTGCCAGCAGCCAAGATCTGGGGGGCTCCTACAATGAGCAGTTCTTC.

V and J are TRBV10-3 and TRBJ2-3; the D is unclear. This CDR3 region has 15 residues. The germline V gene has CDR1 ENHRY and CDR2 SYGVKD. V was shortened by 6 bases and J by 0 bases, with 13 bases between the two germline ends. In DNA form, the CDR3 reads TGTGCCATCAGCCCCGGCTTTGGGAGCACAGATACGCAGTATTTT. It is translated as CAISPGFGSTDTQYF.

The chain links TRBV11-3 to TRBJ2-5, with D unresolved. This CDR3 comprises 15 residues. Trimming removed 4 bases at V and 5 bases at J, with 17 bases between. Germline-derived CDR1 and CDR2 are SGHNT and YENEEA. CDR3 protein: CASSSRRGSTETQYF. The CDR3 nucleotides are TGTGCCAGCAGCTCAAGACGCGGATCCACGGAGACCCAGTACTTC.

This clonotype was seen a few times. V usage is TRBV3-1 and J usage is TRBJ1-2, with TRBD1 identical over 7 bases. The germline V gene has CDR1 LGHDT and CDR2 YNNKEL (reference sequence). V shed 0 bases and J 5 bases; nucleotides not matched to a gene: 12. CDR3 length: 17 amino acids. The CDR3 reads CASSQETGFSPGYGYTF. As DNA, the CDR3 is TGTGCCAGCAGCCAAGAGACAGGGTTCTCGCCGGGGTATGGCTACACCTTC.

This clonotype turned up a few times. The chain couples TRBV12-3 or TRBV12-4 to TRBJ1-2; no clear D gene. This CDR3 comprises 14 residues. V lost 2 bases and J lost 1, with 8 bases in between. CDR3 DNA sequence: TGTGCCAGCAGTTTACACCCGTATAACTATGGCTACACCTTC. Its protein is CASSLHPYNYGYTF.

DNA of the CDR3: TGCGCCAGCGCTTGGGATTCGGAGACCCAGTACTTC. Protein sequence: CASAWDSETQYF. The chain uses TRBV5-1 and TRBJ2-5; no clear D gene. Trimming removed 7 bases from V and 5 bases from J, with 12 bases in between. CDR1 SGHRS and CDR2 YFSETQ come from the germline V gene. This CDR3 spans 12 amino acids. Full variable domain (missing parts from reference TRBV5-1 and TRBJ2-5): KAGVTQTPRYLIKTRGQQVTLSCSPISGHRSVSWYQQTPGQGLQFLFEYFSETQRNKGNFPGRFSGRQFSNSRSEMNVSTLELGDSALYLCASAWDSETQYFGPGTRLLVL.

The V and J genes are TRBV29-1 and TRBJ1-1, with TRBD1 identical over 10 bases. This CDR3 contains 13 residues. The germline V gene has CDR1 SQVTM and CDR2 ANQGSEA. V was pared by 6 bases and J by 8 bases, with 9 bases of the junction left unmatched. Here the CDR3 DNA reads TGCAGCGTCTCCGGACAGGGGGTTTACGAAGCTTTCTTT. This codes for CSVSGQGVYEAFF.

CDR3 sequence reads: CSAFPRINQPQHF. The CDR3 region has the DNA TGCAGTGCTTTCCCCCGGATTAATCAGCCCCAGCATTTT. The J gene is TRBJ1-5, the V gene TRBV20-1; D gene unclear. This CDR3 has 13 amino acids. Germline values: CDR1 DFQATT, CDR2 SNEGSKA (reference sequence). Trimming removed 5 bases from V and 4 bases from J, with 12 bases in between.

This clonotype has ten or more counts. The chain carries TRBV24-1 and TRBJ2-3; D gene uncertain. The V end lost 4 bases, the J end lost 2 bases, and 3 bases lay between the germline ends. CDR1 and CDR2 from the germline V gene are KGHDR and SFDVKD. CDR3 length: 12 amino acids. Here the CDR3 DNA reads TGTGCCACCAGTGACCCCACAGATACGCAGTATTTT. Amino acids: CATSDPTDTQYF.

This clonotype has more than one count but fewer than ten. The chain couples TRBV18 to TRBJ1-1; possibly TRBD1 for D (6 bases). CDR3 length equals 14 residues. V shed 1 base and J shed 5 bases, with 11 bases lying between them. The V gene's germline CDR1 is KGHSH and CDR2 LQKENI. CDR3 sequence reads: CASSPLSRGTEAFF. The CDR3 DNA reads as TGTGCCAGCTCACCACTCTCGAGGGGGACTGAAGCTTTCTTT.

A few counts support this clonotype. The V and J genes are TRBV6-1 and TRBJ2-5; D uncertain. V was clipped by 6 bases and J by 1 base, with 6 bases between them. This CDR3 is built from 12 residues. CDR1 and CDR2 (germline): MNHNS, SASEGT. CDR3 loop: CASSRIQETQYF. The CDR3 DNA follows: TGTGCCAGCAGCCGCATCCAAGAGACCCAGTACTTC.

This sequence joins TRBV6-1 and TRBJ1-6; the D gene is possibly TRBD1 (5 bases). The length of the CDR3 is 13 residues. Germline V lookup: CDR1 MNHNS, CDR2 SASEGT. Trimming removed 6 bases at V and 12 bases at J, with 15 bases between. CDR3 sequence: CASSLTDSKPLHF. DNA for the CDR3: TGTGCCAGCAGCCTGACAGATTCAAAACCCCTCCACTTT.

The chain uses TRBV20-1 and TRBJ2-5, with 8 nucleotides matching TRBD1. V shed 6 bases and J 1 base; nucleotides not matched to a gene: 4. This CDR3 region has 13 residues. The germline gives CDR1 DFQATT, CDR2 SNEGSKA (reference sequence). CDR3: CSAGTGGQETQYF. The DNA of the CDR3 is TGCAGTGCAGGAACAGGGGGCCAAGAGACCCAGTACTTC.

The chain has TRBV7-2 and TRBJ2-2; tentatively, D is TRBD2 (7 bases). The CDR3 covers 13 residues. From germline, CDR1 is SGHTA and CDR2 FQGNSA. The V end lost 3 bases, the J end lost 6 bases, and 8 bases lay between the germline ends. The CDR3 DNA follows: TGTGCCAGCAGCTTCGGGGGGCCCGGGGAGCTGTTTTTT. Translated, it gives CASSFGGPGELFF.